The 10 T cell receptor beta chains in this list originate from one sample, sequenced in a study of T cells after posttransplantation cyclophosphamide. Here immunoSEQ multiplex PCR was the method, and the copy in TCRdb shows in-frame clones only, minus some. This sample carries some 17,000 clones, none of them present only once. Busulfan-fludarabine conditioning, marrow transplant, and cyclophosphamide on days +3 and +4 were administered. Specimen: PBMCs, collected after allogeneic stem cell transplant with posttransplant cyclophosphamide. These receptors all come from a female patient aged 25-40 years who received an allogeneic stem cell transplant from a related donor, was CMV-positive, and had no GVHD. Some T cells may originate from the graft donor.

This clone was picked up many times. The rearrangement uses TRBV6-1 and TRBJ2-7; TRBD2 might be the D (6 bases). The CDR3 totals 13 residues. Germline V lookup: CDR1 MNHNS, CDR2 SASEGT. V was pared by 10 bases and J by 1 base, with 14 bases between. CDR3 in amino acids: CAMREENSYEQYF. The DNA of the CDR3 is TGTGCCATGAGGGAGGAGAATTCCTACGAGCAGTACTTC.

Many counts were recorded for this clone. The chain has TRBV6-5 and TRBJ2-7, with 9 bases identical to TRBD2. Germline V CDR1 and CDR2: MNHEY, SVGAGI. V trimming: 3 bases; J trimming: 4 bases; junction bases outside the gene matches: 7. The CDR3 is 15 residues long. In DNA form, the CDR3 reads TGTGCCAGCAGTTATAGCGGGAGTGGTATTTACGAGCAGTACTTC. Amino acid sequence: CASSYSGSGIYEQYF.

This clone was seen repeatedly, ten times or more. The chain couples TRBV7-2 to TRBJ2-1, with a tentative D call TRBD2 (7 bases). V lost 1 base, J lost 2 bases, and 15 bases lay in between. The CDR3 has 17 amino acids. Per germline, CDR1 SGHTA and CDR2 FQGNSA. The CDR3 region is CASSLVSGTSPYNEQFF. As DNA, the CDR3 is TGTGCCAGCAGCTTAGTAAGCGGGACATCCCCCTACAATGAGCAGTTCTTC.

This clone was counted many times. The genes are TRBV5-1 and TRBJ1-1; D possibly corresponds to TRBD1 (5 bases). Germline-derived CDR1 and CDR2 are SGHRS and YFSETQ. The CDR3 is 14 residues long. The V end lost 4 bases, the J end lost 1 base, and 11 bases lay between the germline ends. The CDR3 DNA reads as TGCGCCAGCAGCCTACAGGTTCGGAACACTGAAGCTTTCTTT. This gives the protein CASSLQVRNTEAFF.

This clone came up many times. The V gene is TRBV27, the J gene TRBJ1-2; no firm D call. V lost 8 bases, J lost 2 bases, and 9 bases lay in between. The CDR3 is made up of 12 amino acids. Germline CDR1 and CDR2: MNHEY and SMNVEV (reference sequence). The CDR3 DNA sequence: TGTGCCAGCCGGGAGTCGAACTATGGCTACACCTTC. It translates to CASRESNYGYTF.

This clone was seen at least ten times. The V call is TRBV5-6, the J call TRBJ2-3, with a weak D call TRBD1 (5 bases). Germline V gene data show CDR1 as SGHDT and CDR2 as YYEEEE. This CDR3 has 16 amino acids. Deletions cut 0 bases from V and 3 bases from J, with 14 bases between. CDR3 region: CASSLVPGPRTDTQYF. CDR3 nucleotide sequence: TGTGCCAGCAGCTTGGTGCCAGGGCCACGGACAGATACGCAGTATTTT.

This clone was seen repeatedly, ten times or more. V usage is TRBV2 and J usage is TRBJ1-1; tentatively, D is TRBD1 (5 bases). The CDR3 loop spans 13 amino acids. Trimming stripped 6 bases from V and 8 bases from J, with 16 bases between. The germline CDR1 and CDR2 sequences are SNHLY and FYNNEI. For the CDR3, the DNA is TGTGCCAGCAGGGTCTTGCAGGGTGGCGAAGCTTTCTTT. This codes for CASRVLQGGEAFF.

This clone was seen many times. CDR3 sequence reads: CASSLDRAGNTIYF. DNA of the CDR3: TGCGCCAGCAGCTTGGACAGGGCTGGAAACACCATATATTTT. The chain uses TRBV5-1 and TRBJ1-3; D is possibly TRBD1 (6 bases). The CDR3 has 14 residues. Germline V CDR1 and CDR2: SGHRS, YFSETQ. Trimming took off 0 bases at V and 2 bases at J, with 6 bases between the two ends.

In its sample, this clone was seen many times. The chain recombines TRBV5-1 with TRBJ1-1, with 10 positions matching TRBD1. With 4 bases clipped from V and 0 bases from J, the junction kept 6 bases outside the gene matches. Germline V gives CDR1 SGHRS, CDR2 YFSETQ. The CDR3 has 16 amino acids. CDR3 DNA sequence: TGCGCCAGCAGCCGTGGGACAGGGGTTATGAACACTGAAGCTTTCTTT. This translates into CASSRGTGVMNTEAFF.

This clone was recorded many times. The chain carries TRBV28 and TRBJ2-7; no reliable D call. V was shortened by 6 bases and J by 0 bases, with 27 bases between the two germline ends. This CDR3 contains 19 residues. From germline, CDR1 is MDHEN and CDR2 SYDVKM. DNA of the CDR3: TGTGCCAGCAGGCCCCGGAGTCTTGCCCCGAAAAGGAGCTCCTACGAGCAGTACTTC. The encoded protein is CASRPRSLAPKRSSYEQYF.